These 15 T cell receptor beta chains were sequenced from one sample in a study of T-cell reconstitution after alpha-beta-depleted transplantation in children. Construction of the TCRbeta library involved unique molecular identifiers. MiXCR, applied by TCRdb to the PCR reads, yields one record per CDR3 protein. Of fewer than 400,000 distinct CDR3 sequences in the sample, around 21% were seen once. This sample comprised PBMCs from the stem cell graft donor, obtained from the stem cell graft. Receptor source: a human donor who donated a stem cell graft to a child with acute myeloid leukemia.

This clonotype appeared many times. The chain employs TRBV29-1 and TRBJ2-1; 10 bases map to TRBD2. Germline V gives CDR1 SQVTM, CDR2 ANQGSEA. The CDR3 spans 14 residues. V was clipped by 7 bases and J by 4 bases; unmatched bases: 7. CDR3 DNA: TGCAGCGCCAAAACTAGCGGGATATACAATGAGCAGTTCTTC. Protein product: CSAKTSGIYNEQFF.

The chain is built from TRBV12-3 or TRBV12-4 and TRBJ2-4; D is undetermined. Trimming took 2 bases from V and 6 from J, leaving 8 bases between them. This CDR3 is 13 amino acids long. In DNA, the CDR3 is TGTGCCAGCAGTTTACAACCCCTAAACATTCAGTACTTC. Translating it yields CASSLQPLNIQYF.

The table lists this clonotype with a few counts. This chain links TRBV15 with TRBJ2-2; TRBD1 is a possible D gene (6 bases). The CDR3 runs 14 residues. Per germline, CDR1 LNHNV and CDR2 YYDKDF (reference sequence). The ends were cut back, 0 bases at V and 6 bases at J, with 8 bases in the middle. The CDR3 loop reads CATSREEGAGELFF. The CDR3, as DNA: TGTGCCACCAGCAGAGAAGAGGGGGCCGGGGAGCTGTTTTTT.

In this sample, this clonotype turned up a few times. V and J are TRBV7-3 and TRBJ2-1; the D is unclear. The germline V gene encodes CDR1 SGHTA and CDR2 FQGTGA. The V end lost 4 bases, the J end lost 7 bases, and 8 bases lay between the germline ends. The CDR3 is 12 amino acids. CDR3 nucleotides: TGTGCCAGCAGCTCCCCCAAAAATGAGCAGTTCTTC. Protein sequence: CASSSPKNEQFF.

The genes are TRBV27 and TRBJ2-7; TRBD1 aligns across 7 bases. The V and J ends lost 3 bases and 3 bases, in that order; junction bases with no gene match: 8. CDR3 length: 15 residues. Per the germline V gene, CDR1 is MNHEY and CDR2 is SMNVEV (reference sequence). This CDR3 is CASSLGDSFRYEQYF. The CDR3, as DNA: TGTGCCAGCAGTTTGGGGGACAGTTTTCGCTACGAGCAGTACTTC.

The chain joins TRBV28 to TRBJ2-7, with no clear D. V was cut by 3 bases and J by 3 bases, with 9 bases left in between. Germline V gives CDR1 MDHEN, CDR2 SYDVKM. The CDR3 is 13 residues long. The CDR3 sequence: CASSFEVGYEQYF. Written as DNA, the CDR3 is TGTGCCAGCAGTTTCGAGGTGGGCTACGAGCAGTACTTC.

This clonotype has at least ten counts. This sequence joins TRBV29-1 and TRBJ1-5; 7 bases agree with TRBD1. Germline V gene data show CDR1 as SQVTM and CDR2 as ANQGSEA. CDR3 length: 12 amino acids. CDR3 bases: TGCAGTGAACAGGGGCCCCACCAGCCCCAGCATTTT. This codes for CSEQGPHQPQHF.

V gene TRBV12-3 or TRBV12-4 combines with J gene TRBJ2-3; 8 bases align to TRBD2. With 3 bases clipped from V and 9 bases from J, the junction kept 11 bases outside the gene matches. This CDR3 is 15 amino acids long. Here the CDR3 DNA reads TGTGCCAGCAGTTTTGGTAACTCGCGCGGGGGGACGCAGTATTTT. Translating gives CASSFGNSRGGTQYF.

This clonotype was detected many times. The chain links TRBV24-1 to TRBJ2-2; TRBD1 matches 7 bases. The trim removed 4 bases at V and 6 bases at J, leaving 4 bases unmatched. The CDR3 sequence is 14 residues long. Germline V lookup: CDR1 KGHDR, CDR2 SFDVKD. The CDR3 protein is CATSDPTGPGELFF. CDR3 DNA: TGTGCCACCAGTGACCCGACAGGGCCCGGGGAGCTGTTTTTT.

At least ten counts were recorded for this clonotype. The chain has TRBV9 and TRBJ2-1, with D maybe TRBD1 (7 bases). The germline gives CDR1 SGDLS, CDR2 YYNGEE. This CDR3 is built from 14 residues. Deletions cut 3 bases from V and 5 bases from J, with 12 bases between. The CDR3 loop reads CASSGGTANNEQFF. The CDR3 coding sequence is TGTGCCAGCAGCGGCGGGACAGCCAACAATGAGCAGTTCTTC.

The gene calls are TRBV3-1 and TRBJ2-5; 12 nucleotides agree with TRBD2. The CDR3 totals 16 residues. Germline V gene sequence: CDR1 LGHDT, CDR2 YNNKEL (reference sequence). The V gene end was trimmed by 6 bases and the J gene end by 5 bases; junction bases not matched to a gene: 10. CDR3 in DNA: TGTGCCAGCAGTTCAAGACTAGCGGGAGATCGGGAGACCCAGTACTTC. Translated, it gives CASSSRLAGDRETQYF.

This clonotype came up a few times. The chain links TRBV12-3 or TRBV12-4 to TRBJ1-6; no reliable D call. Trimming left V 3 bases short and J 9 bases short, with 12 bases between. This CDR3 comprises 14 residues. CDR3 protein: CASSFRGHSSPLHF. The CDR3, as DNA: TGTGCCAGCAGTTTCCGGGGTCACAGTTCACCCCTCCACTTT.

This clonotype was seen more than once but under ten times. The rearrangement uses TRBV5-6 and TRBJ2-1; D is perhaps TRBD2 (6 bases). Germline V gene sequence: CDR1 SGHDT, CDR2 YYEEEE. CDR3 length: 15 amino acids. V lost 2 bases, J lost 8 bases, and 17 bases lay in between. CDR3 region: CASSFGEGAGYEQFF. The CDR3 coding sequence is TGTGCCAGCAGCTTCGGGGAAGGGGCGGGATATGAGCAGTTCTTC. The full variable domain, rest sourced from reference TRBV5-6 and TRBJ2-1, is DAGVTQSPTHLIKTRGQQVTLRCSPKSGHDTVSWYQQALGQGPQFIFQYYEEEERQRGNFPDRFSGHQFPNYSSELNVNALLLGDSALYLCASSFGEGAGYEQFFGPGTRLTVL.

This clonotype was seen only a few times. V and J are TRBV29-1 and TRBJ2-7; D unclear. Germline lookup yields CDR1 SQVTM and CDR2 ANQGSEA. The CDR3 spans 11 residues. The V end was cut by 6 bases, the J end by 7 bases, with 13 bases between. The CDR3 DNA reads TGCAGCGTCCAGCAGCCCGGAGAGCAGTACTTC. It codes for CSVQQPGEQYF.

The genes are TRBV5-1 and TRBJ2-7, with TRBD2 as a possible D gene (6 bases). Germline V gene data show CDR1 as SGHRS and CDR2 as YFSETQ. Deletions cut 5 bases from V and 2 bases from J, with 14 bases between. The CDR3 runs to 14 residues. CDR3 residues: CASRDGSRAYEQYF. CDR3 nucleotides: TGCGCCAGCAGGGACGGGAGTCGCGCCTACGAGCAGTACTTC.